The clone carrying this T cell receptor beta chain showed up just a few times. Its target is not known. The data derive from a study of beta chain features in type 1 diabetes. General observations from the study: For type 1 diabetes patients, VDJ junctions showed fewer insertions and more deletions.

As every portion of the isolated RNA was reverse transcribed, the sequencing read expressed TCRB transcripts. The data were produced by immunoSEQ multiplex PCR, yet TCRdb's version contains in-frame clones alone and is incomplete. This sample carries just over 450,000 clones, roughly 30% of them seen once, and the ten largest clones take around 0.065%. The sequenced sample consisted of naive CD4+ T cells from blood. The source is a man aged 18 to 30 in good health.

The CDR3 nucleotides are TGTGCCAGCAGTTCAGGGGGGATTGAGGAAAAACTGTTTTTT. Its translation: CASSSGGIEEKLFF. The rearrangement joins TRBV7-6 to TRBJ1-4, with TRBD1 identical over 7 bases. The CDR3 loop spans 14 amino acids. Germline V gene sequence: CDR1 SGHVS, CDR2 FNYEAQ. Germline trimming cut 6 bases from V and 8 bases from J; bases unmatched to any gene: 9. The full variable domain, with the rest looked up from reference TRBV7-6 and TRBJ1-4, is GAGVSQSPRYKVTKRGQDVALRCDPISGHVSLYWYRQALGQGPEFLTYFNYEAQQDKSGLPNDRFSAERPEGSISTLTIQRTEQRDSAMYRCASSSGGIEEKLFFGSGTQLSVL.